A single sample is the source of the 3 T cell receptor beta chains below, sequenced in a study of blood T cell repertoires in COVID-19. Data came from immunoSEQ multiplex PCR; TCRdb stores just in-frame clones and leaves some out. The repertoire holds about 180,000 clones, roughly nine tenths seen once, with under 3.5% in the top ten. Specimen: peripheral blood. The receptors shown here come from a woman in her 30s with active or convalescent COVID-19.

This sequence joins TRBV5-4 and TRBJ2-6, with 7 bases that match TRBD1. Germline V CDR1 and CDR2: SGHNT, YYREEE (reference sequence). This CDR3 contains 18 residues. The trim removed 4 bases at V and 0 bases at J, leaving 10 bases unmatched. CDR3 amino acids: CASSPRTGGASGANVLTF. The CDR3 nucleotides are TGTGCCAGCAGCCCTAGGACAGGTGGAGCCTCTGGGGCCAACGTCCTGACTTTC. Drawing the rest from reference TRBV5-4 and TRBJ2-6, the complete variable domain is ETGVTQSPTHLIKTRGQQVTLRCSSQSGHNTVSWYQQALGQGPQFIFQYYREEENGRGNFPPRFSGLQFPNYSSELNVNALELDDSALYLCASSPRTGGASGANVLTFGAGSRLTVL.

The chain employs TRBV5-1 and TRBJ1-1, with a weak D call TRBD1 (6 bases). Looked up from germline, CDR1 is SGHRS and CDR2 is YFSETQ. Trimming removed 0 bases from V and 7 bases from J, with 13 bases in between. CDR3 length: 14 amino acids. CDR3 DNA sequence: TGCGCCAGCAGCTTGGCCACAGGGTTGAGTGAAGCTTTCTTT. Translated: CASSLATGLSEAFF.

J is TRBJ1-1 and V is TRBV21-1; the D call of TRBD1 is as the table states it, not checked on the DNA. TRBV21-1 is a recognized pseudogene. The length of the CDR3 is 15 residues. For the CDR3, the DNA is TGTGCCAGCAGCCTTCGACAGGGTCTGAACACTGAAGCTTTCTTT. Translating it yields CASSLRQGLNTEAFF.